This T cell receptor (beta chain) was captured in a study of T cells after posttransplantation cyclophosphamide. This clone was found many times. The antigen is unknown. Assay: immunoSEQ multiplex PCR; the TCRdb copy retains only in-frame clones and omits some. Observed in the sample are about 12,000 clones, none of them singletons. V lost 3 bases and J 5 bases, leaving 9 bases between the germline ends. The CDR3 consists of 13 residues. Per the germline V gene, CDR1 is LNHDA and CDR2 is SQIVND (reference sequence). Study findings and constraints: Donor-recipient repertoire similarity was low at 1-2 months, rising over year one. Blood and skin or GI T cell repertoires showed limited TRB overlap. After PTCy, TRB diversity resembled that of CNI/methotrexate controls.

The related graft donor's blood sample was taken on the day of bone marrow donation. This chain joins TRBV19 and TRBJ2-3; no clear D gene. Sequencing was carried out using PBMCs. The receptor comes from a woman aged 35 to 49 in good health, CMV-negative, and a related stem cell transplant donor. As DNA, the CDR3 is TGTGCCAGTAGTATTCAAGCCCTAGATACGCAGTATTTT. Its translation: CASSIQALDTQYF.